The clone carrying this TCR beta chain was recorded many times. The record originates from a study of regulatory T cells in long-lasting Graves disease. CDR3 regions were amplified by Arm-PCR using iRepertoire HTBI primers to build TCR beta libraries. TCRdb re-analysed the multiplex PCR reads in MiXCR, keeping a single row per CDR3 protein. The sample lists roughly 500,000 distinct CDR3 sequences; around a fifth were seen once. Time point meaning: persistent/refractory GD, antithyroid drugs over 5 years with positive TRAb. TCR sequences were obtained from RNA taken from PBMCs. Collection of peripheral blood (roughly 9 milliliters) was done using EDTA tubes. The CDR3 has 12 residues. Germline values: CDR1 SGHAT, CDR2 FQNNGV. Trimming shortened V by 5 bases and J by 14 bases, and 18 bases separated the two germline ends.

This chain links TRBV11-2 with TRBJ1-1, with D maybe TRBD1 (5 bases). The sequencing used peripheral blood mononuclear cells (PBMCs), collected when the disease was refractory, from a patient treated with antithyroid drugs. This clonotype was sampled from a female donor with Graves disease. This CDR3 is CASSPPGRRPFF. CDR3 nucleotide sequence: TGTGCCAGCAGCCCCCCGGGACGGCGGCCGTTCTTT.